These 15 T cell receptor beta chains were sequenced from one sample in a study of T cells in Graves' hyperthyroidism and ophthalmopathy (dated by TCRdb to 2018 to 2020). The protocol used for the library was multiplex PCR. Sequencer: Illumina HiSeq 2000. TCR beta CDR3 regions were amplified from RNA transcripts. A first-round RT-PCR of the TCR CDR3 used the HTBI primer set with the Qiagen OneStep RT-PCR kit. TCRdb trimmed public reads at Q25 via fastp, called clones via MiXCR and kept in-frame beta chains. Here each entry gathers all rows of one CDR3 protein and keeps the most common genes and DNA. The sample data list a few hundred thousand distinct CDR3 sequences, and approximately 14% of these were observed just once. The ten largest clones capture 13% to 15% of the sample. Sequenced input: blood. These receptors all come from a woman younger than 35 with Graves' hyperthyroidism.

The gene calls are TRBV19 and TRBJ1-2, with 7 bases that match TRBD1. CDR3 size: 13 residues. V lost 5 bases and J lost 2; bases outside the gene matches: 2. Germline V gives CDR1 LNHDA, CDR2 SQIVND (reference sequence). CDR3 nucleotide sequence: TGTGCCAGTAGTGACAGGGCCAACTATGGCTACACCTTC. This codes for CASSDRANYGYTF. The full variable domain, rest sourced from reference TRBV19 and TRBJ1-2, is DGGITQSPKYLFRKEGQNVTLSCEQNLNHDAMYWYRQDPGQGLRLIYYSQIVNDFQKGDIAEGYSVSREKKESFPLTVTSAQKNPTAFYLCASSDRANYGYTFGSGTRLTVV.

This clonotype was recorded many times. J is TRBJ1-2 and V is TRBV10-3; a weak D match, TRBD1 (5 bases). V was shortened by 0 bases and J by 8 bases, with 10 bases between the two germline ends. CDR1 and CDR2 from the germline V gene are ENHRY and SYGVKD. This CDR3 is built from 13 residues. Here the CDR3 DNA reads TGTGCCATCAGTGAGTCGTGGGGGAACGGCTACACCTTC. This translates into CAISESWGNGYTF.

This chain connects TRBV2 to TRBJ1-5; TRBD1 agrees at 7 bases. This CDR3 has 14 amino acids. V was pared by 6 bases and J by 3 bases, with 5 bases of the junction left unmatched. The germline CDR1 and CDR2 sequences are SNHLY and FYNNEI. CDR3 sequence: CASREGQINQPQHF. The CDR3 nucleotides are TGTGCCAGCAGGGAGGGACAGATCAATCAGCCCCAGCATTTT.

The V call is TRBV6-1, the J call TRBJ1-5; D gene uncertain. The germline V and J ends were trimmed by 5 bases and 4 bases, with 9 bases remaining between them. CDR3 size: 13 residues. Germline V gives CDR1 MNHNS, CDR2 SASEGT. The CDR3 bases are TGTGCCAGCAGTTCCTCCCCTAATCAGCCCCAGCATTTT. This encodes CASSSSPNQPQHF.

A few counts support this clonotype. The CDR3 loop reads CASTGMGGSGDEQFF. As DNA, the CDR3 is TGTGCCAGCACTGGGATGGGCGGGAGTGGGGATGAGCAGTTCTTC. The V and J genes are TRBV9 and TRBJ2-1; TRBD2 matches at 7 bases. With V trimmed by 6 bases and J by 8 bases, 14 bases remained unmatched. The CDR3 covers 15 residues. CDR1 is SGDLS and CDR2 is YYNGEE in the germline V gene. Full variable domain (missing parts from reference TRBV9 and TRBJ2-1): DSGVTQTPKHLITATGQRVTLRCSPRSGDLSVYWYQQSLDQGLQFLIQYYNGEERAKGNILERFSAQQFPDLHSELNLSSLELGDSALYFCASTGMGGSGDEQFFGPGTRLTVL.

This clonotype appeared many times. The chain links TRBV28 to TRBJ1-5, with unresolved D. The germline V gene encodes CDR1 MDHEN and CDR2 SYDVKM. Trimming cost V 2 bases and J 0 bases, with 14 bases left between them. The CDR3 length is 17 residues. CDR3 DNA: TGTGCCAGCAGTTTAACGTTTGGCCAACTTAGCAATCAGCCCCAGCATTTT. It yields the protein CASSLTFGQLSNQPQHF. Filled out from reference TRBV28 and TRBJ1-5, the complete variable domain reads DVKVTQSSRYLVKRTGEKVFLECVQDMDHENMFWYRQDPGLGLRLIYFSYDVKMKEKGDIPEGYSVSREKKERFSLILESASTNQTSMYLCASSLTFGQLSNQPQHFGDGTRLSIL.

This clonotype was observed at least ten times. The chain joins TRBV12-5 to TRBJ2-1; 15 nucleotides agree with TRBD2. The CDR3 contains 17 residues. Per germline, CDR1 LGHNT and CDR2 FRNRAP. V was clipped by 7 bases and J by 2 bases; unmatched bases: 6. The CDR3 DNA follows: TGTGCTAGTGCCCTCGGGACTAGCGGGGGGCCCTACAATGAGCAGTTCTTC. Protein sequence: CASALGTSGGPYNEQFF.

There are a few counts of this clonotype. At one boundary the junction diverges from the germline segment, which might be a read error. The chain links TRBV7-3 to TRBJ2-2; TRBD2 might be the D (6 bases). Germline CDR1 and CDR2: SGHTA and FQGTGA. The CDR3 is 16 residues long. CDR3 residues: CASSLRGVANTGGLFF. Written as DNA, the CDR3 is TGTGCCAGCAGCTTAAGGGGGGTCGCGAACACCGGGGGGCTGTTTTTT. Drawing the rest from reference TRBV7-3 and TRBJ2-2, the complete variable domain is GAGVSQTPSNKVTEKGKYVELRCDPISGHTALYWYRQSLGQGPEFLIYFQGTGAADDSGLPNDRFFAVRPEGSVSTLKIQRTERGDSAVYLCASSLRGVANTGGLFFGEGSRLTVL.

In its sample, this clonotype was seen a few times. The V and J genes are TRBV4-2 and TRBJ2-1; tentatively, D is TRBD1 (6 bases). V shed 4 bases and J shed 6 bases, with 16 bases lying between them. CDR1 and CDR2 from the germline V gene are LGHNA and YNFKEQ. The CDR3 contains 15 residues. The DNA for the CDR3 is TGTGCCAGCAGCCCGAGAGGGGGACGAACCAATGAGCAGTTCTTC. Translated, it gives CASSPRGGRTNEQFF.

The gene calls are TRBV6-1 and TRBJ1-3, with TRBD1 matching 7 bases. This CDR3 comprises 11 residues. Per germline, CDR1 MNHNS and CDR2 SASEGT. The V and J ends lost 7 bases and 16 bases, in that order; junction bases with no gene match: 10. The CDR3 loop is CASNYGQAVYF. In DNA form, the CDR3 reads TGTGCCAGCAACTATGGACAGGCCGTCTATTTT.

This clonotype was found many times. V and J are TRBV5-5 and TRBJ2-1, with D possibly being TRBD1 or TRBD2 (5 bases each). The CDR3 is 14 residues long. Germline assignment: CDR1 SGHKS and CDR2 YYEKEE (reference sequence). Trimming cost V 4 bases and J 6 bases, with 14 bases left between them. CDR3 residues: CASSPGPRVNEQFF. CDR3 DNA sequence: TGTGCCAGCAGCCCGGGACCACGGGTCAATGAGCAGTTCTTC.

The chain recombines TRBV19 with TRBJ1-1; a possible D gene is TRBD1 (6 bases). V was clipped by 3 bases and J by 4 bases, with 12 bases between them. Germline V gene data show CDR1 as LNHDA and CDR2 as SQIVND (reference sequence). The CDR3 consists of 14 residues. CDR3 residues: CASSMPGGGTEAFF. DNA for the CDR3: TGTGCCAGTAGTATGCCGGGGGGCGGCACTGAAGCTTTCTTT.

This clonotype showed up many times. The chain combines TRBV20-1 with TRBJ2-5, with TRBD2 matching over 8 bases. The germline gives CDR1 DFQATT, CDR2 SNEGSKA (reference sequence). This CDR3 has 14 amino acids. CDR3 in DNA: TGCAGCCCTAAGCGGGGGCTAAACCAAGAGACCCAGTACTTC. Translated, it gives CSPKRGLNQETQYF.

As concerns this clonotype: A read error may account for a junction end that differs from germline. The chain links TRBV12-3 or TRBV12-4 to TRBJ1-3; possible D gene TRBD1, 5 bases. This CDR3 comprises 14 residues. The CDR3 spells CASSLRGAGNTVYF. The CDR3, as DNA: TGTGCCAGCAGTTTACGAGGGGCTGGAAACACCGTATATTTT.

This clonotype showed up just a few times. J is TRBJ2-1 and V is TRBV29-1; D remains ambiguous. Germline CDR1 SQVTM, CDR2 ANQGSEA. Trimming removed 6 bases from V and 5 bases from J, with 11 bases in between. The CDR3 loop spans 12 amino acids. This CDR3 reads CSVFLRNNEQFF. CDR3 nucleotide sequence: TGCAGCGTCTTTCTGCGGAACAATGAGCAGTTCTTC.